These 30 T cell receptor beta chains were all obtained from the same sample, sequenced in a study of CD8 T cells in Susac syndrome. RNA, at about 0.45 to 1 ug, was reverse transcribed with random hexamers. TCRdb re-called the immunoSEQ multiplex PCR reads with MiXCR, one entry per CDR3 protein. The sample lists some 99,000 distinct CDR3 sequences; around 94% were seen once. The sample was CD4+ T cells from PBMCs. The origin of the receptors is a human donor with Susac syndrome.

V and J are TRBV9 and TRBJ2-7, with 9 bases that match TRBD1. This CDR3 region has 13 residues. Germline V CDR1 and CDR2: SGDLS, YYNGEE. J gave up 6 bases and V 3 bases, and 4 bases lay outside the gene matches. Written as DNA, the CDR3 is TGTGCCAGCAGCGAAACAGGGGGCGGCGAGCAGTACTTC. It codes for CASSETGGGEQYF.

The J gene is TRBJ2-3, the V gene TRBV3-1; D not resolved. This CDR3 is 13 amino acids long. V shed 4 bases and J shed 6 bases, with 11 bases lying between them. The germline CDR1 and CDR2 sequences are LGHDT and YNNKEL (reference sequence). Written as DNA, the CDR3 is TGTGCCAGCAGCCGAGACCGCGCGGATACGCAGTATTTT. Translation gives CASSRDRADTQYF.

The J gene is TRBJ2-5, the V gene TRBV5-1; 9 bases agree with TRBD1. The J segment lost 4 bases and the V segment lost 2 bases, leaving 6 bases of the junction unmatched. Germline values: CDR1 SGHRS, CDR2 YFSETQ. This CDR3 spans 15 amino acids. CDR3 residues: CASSFPGQGGETQYF. For the CDR3, the DNA is TGCGCCAGCAGCTTTCCGGGACAGGGAGGAGAGACCCAGTACTTC.

The chain has TRBV9 and TRBJ2-1; D is unresolved. The CDR3 runs to 13 residues. V lost 3 bases, J lost 6 bases, and 10 bases lay in between. Germline-derived CDR1 and CDR2 are SGDLS and YYNGEE. This chain's CDR3 is CASSADWLNEQFF. For the CDR3, the DNA is TGTGCCAGCAGCGCCGACTGGCTCAATGAGCAGTTCTTC.

The sample holds a few counts of this clonotype. This chain joins TRBV19 and TRBJ2-3; 8 bases agree with TRBD2. The trim removed 8 bases at V and 1 base at J, leaving 11 bases unmatched. This CDR3 is built from 16 residues. Germline V gene lookup returns CDR1 LNHDA and CDR2 SQIVND (reference sequence). The CDR3 is CASRPRGGTRTDTQYF. DNA of the CDR3: TGTGCCAGTCGCCCCCGGGGGGGGACTCGCACAGATACGCAGTATTTT.

J is TRBJ1-1 and V is TRBV10-3; possible D gene TRBD1, 5 bases. The length of the CDR3 is 14 residues. Germline V gene data show CDR1 as ENHRY and CDR2 as SYGVKD. The V gene lost 4 bases and the J gene lost 4 bases, with 13 bases spanning the gap. The CDR3 coding sequence is TGTGCCATCAGTGGCGAGGGGTGGGGCACTGAAGCTTTCTTT. It is translated as CAISGEGWGTEAFF.

The chain's CDR3 is CASSKGDRGNNYGYTF. CDR3 nucleotide sequence: TGTGCCAGCAGCAAGGGGGATCGGGGGAACAACTATGGCTACACCTTC. The chain employs TRBV7-3 and TRBJ1-2; possible D gene TRBD1, 6 bases. This CDR3 contains 16 residues. Germline V gives CDR1 SGHTA, CDR2 FQGTGA. Between the trimmed V and J ends, which lost 5 bases and 2 bases, there was a span of 18 bases.

The chain couples TRBV7-2 to TRBJ1-2; D is unresolved. The CDR3 length is 13 residues. V dropped 6 bases and J dropped 2 bases, with 10 bases sitting between them. CDR1 is SGHTA and CDR2 is FQGNSA in the germline V gene. CDR3 sequence: CASRNLGNYGYTF. CDR3 coding DNA: TGTGCCAGCAGGAATCTGGGAAACTATGGCTACACCTTC.

This rearrangement joins TRBV27 to TRBJ2-7; 13 positions match TRBD2. In germline, CDR1 is MNHEY, CDR2 SMNVEV (reference sequence). V lost 5 bases to trimming and J lost 6 bases; unmatched junction nucleotides: 4. This CDR3 contains 14 residues. CDR3 sequence: CASSTGTSGAEQYF. The CDR3 DNA reads as TGTGCCAGCAGTACGGGGACTAGCGGGGCCGAGCAGTACTTC.

The chain has TRBV10-3 and TRBJ2-1; no clear D gene. Per the germline V gene, CDR1 is ENHRY and CDR2 is SYGVKD. The V end lost 4 bases, the J end lost 5 bases, and 12 bases lay between the germline ends. CDR3 length: 14 residues. CDR3 in amino acids: CAISAATPNNEQFF. The CDR3 DNA follows: TGTGCCATCAGTGCCGCGACTCCCAACAATGAGCAGTTCTTC.

This sequence joins TRBV15 and TRBJ1-5; 8 bases map to TRBD1. Looked up from germline, CDR1 is LNHNV and CDR2 is YYDKDF (reference sequence). This CDR3 comprises 15 residues. Germline trimming cut 1 base from V and 15 bases from J; bases unmatched to any gene: 14. The CDR3 DNA sequence: TGTGCCACCAGCAGAGGGACAGGGCAGTTCGGGGAGGGGCATTTT. It encodes CATSRGTGQFGEGHF.

V gene TRBV7-9 combines with J gene TRBJ2-7; tentatively, D is TRBD1 (6 bases). Trimming took off 1 base at V and 2 bases at J, with 6 bases between the two ends. Germline V CDR1 and CDR2: SEHNR, FQNEAQ (reference sequence). The CDR3 contains 13 residues. The DNA of the CDR3 is TGTGCCAGCAGCTTAGGGACAGCCTACGAGCAGTACTTC. Its translation: CASSLGTAYEQYF.

This clonotype was seen once. The rearrangement joins TRBV18 to TRBJ2-5, with D unresolved. The CDR3 covers 13 residues. Per the germline V gene, CDR1 is KGHSH and CDR2 is LQKENI. The V end lost 2 bases, the J end lost 3 bases, and 7 bases lay between the germline ends. The CDR3 DNA follows: TGTGCCAGCTCACCAAGCCTGGAAGAGACCCAGTACTTC. Protein product: CASSPSLEETQYF.

The table lists this clonotype with a count of one. V usage is TRBV3-1 and J usage is TRBJ2-5; D remains ambiguous. CDR1 and CDR2 from the germline V gene are LGHDT and YNNKEL (reference sequence). The V gene lost 0 bases and the J gene lost 0 bases, with 14 bases spanning the gap. This CDR3 is built from 17 residues. CDR3 sequence reads: CASSQDTTHGDQETQYF. CDR3 sequence (DNA): TGTGCCAGCAGCCAAGATACCACCCATGGAGACCAAGAGACCCAGTACTTC.

The chain combines TRBV29-1 with TRBJ2-4, with 7 bases matching TRBD1. The CDR3 length is 14 residues. Germline CDR1 and CDR2: SQVTM and ANQGSEA. With 4 bases clipped from V and 3 bases from J, the junction kept 6 bases outside the gene matches. CDR3 bases: TGCAGCGTTGTTCCGACAGGGAACAAAAACATTCAGTACTTC. It yields the protein CSVVPTGNKNIQYF.

J is TRBJ2-3 and V is TRBV6-6, with unresolved D. The ends were cut back, 6 bases at V and 0 bases at J, with 4 bases in the middle. This CDR3 has 12 amino acids. From germline, CDR1 is MNHNY and CDR2 SVGAGI (reference sequence). CDR3 loop: CASRPSTDTQYF. For the CDR3, the DNA is TGTGCCAGCAGACCGAGCACAGATACGCAGTATTTT.

V usage is TRBV28 and J usage is TRBJ2-7; TRBD1 matches 9 bases. Germline V gene data show CDR1 as MDHEN and CDR2 as SYDVKM. The V segment lost 2 bases and the J segment 2 bases; nucleotides outside the gene matches: 4. The CDR3 covers 15 residues. This CDR3 reads CASSLPQGAPYEQYF. The DNA of the CDR3 is TGTGCCAGCAGTTTACCACAGGGGGCTCCCTACGAGCAGTACTTC.

The chain recombines TRBV12-3 or TRBV12-4 with TRBJ2-5; D possibly corresponds to TRBD1 (6 bases). This CDR3 spans 14 amino acids. The V gene lost 6 bases and the J gene lost 10 bases, with 21 bases spanning the gap. CDR3 residues: CASSLYRAIGSQYF. In DNA, the CDR3 is TGTGCCAGCAGCCTCTACAGGGCTATCGGAAGCCAGTACTTC.

The rearrangement links TRBV29-1 to TRBJ2-1; TRBD2 agrees at 10 bases. The CDR3 spans 12 residues. Germline CDR1 is SQVTM and CDR2 is ANQGSEA. V gave up 5 bases and J gave up 8 bases; unmatched junction bases: 3. CDR3 bases: TGCAGCGTTCAGCGGGGGGGGGATGAGCAGTTCTTC. It codes for CSVQRGGDEQFF.

The V and J genes are TRBV9 and TRBJ2-1; D might be TRBD1 (6 bases). V lost 4 bases, J lost 2 bases, and 13 bases lay in between. Germline V gives CDR1 SGDLS, CDR2 YYNGEE. CDR3 length equals 15 residues. CDR3 residues: CASSLGRGTYNEQFF. CDR3 nucleotide sequence: TGTGCCAGCAGCCTTGGCAGGGGCACCTACAATGAGCAGTTCTTC. Looking up the rest from reference TRBV9 and TRBJ2-1 gives the full variable domain: DSGVTQTPKHLITATGQRVTLRCSPRSGDLSVYWYQQSLDQGLQFLIQYYNGEERAKGNILERFSAQQFPDLHSELNLSSLELGDSALYFCASSLGRGTYNEQFFGPGTRLTVL.

V gene TRBV20-1 combines with J gene TRBJ1-5, with D tentatively TRBD1 (5 bases). CDR3 length equals 14 residues. The V end was cut by 0 bases, the J end by 5 bases, with 11 bases between. Looked up from germline, CDR1 is DFQATT and CDR2 is SNEGSKA (reference sequence). CDR3 DNA: TGCAGTGCTAGAGATCAGGGCCGTGATCAGCCCCAGCATTTT. Translated, it gives CSARDQGRDQPQHF.

This chain joins TRBV19 and TRBJ2-2; tentatively, D is TRBD2 (6 bases). V was pared by 6 bases and J by 4 bases, with 21 bases between. Germline-derived CDR1 and CDR2 are LNHDA and SQIVND (reference sequence). The CDR3 extends over 17 amino acids. CDR3 in amino acids: CASRKFSSASGTGELFF. The CDR3 DNA follows: TGTGCCAGTAGGAAATTCTCTAGCGCCTCGGGCACCGGGGAGCTGTTTTTT.

CDR3 DNA: TGCAGTGCTACCACTAGCGGGGACACCGGGGAGACCCAGTACTTC. Encoded protein: CSATTSGDTGETQYF. The chain combines TRBV20-1 with TRBJ2-5, with 10 positions matching TRBD2. The CDR3 runs to 15 residues. CDR1 and CDR2 (germline): DFQATT, SNEGSKA (reference sequence). Trimming at V came to 4 bases and at J to 5 bases, leaving 10 bases not matched to a gene.

The J gene is TRBJ2-7, the V gene TRBV29-1; possible D gene TRBD1, 6 bases. Germline V gene lookup returns CDR1 SQVTM and CDR2 ANQGSEA. V lost 6 bases, J lost 2 bases, and 8 bases lay in between. CDR3 length: 11 residues. The CDR3 loop is CSVEGAYEQYF. The CDR3 bases are TGCAGCGTAGAGGGGGCCTACGAGCAGTACTTC.

The rearrangement links TRBV20-1 to TRBJ2-7, with D perhaps matching TRBD2 (6 bases). V lost 6 bases and J lost 0, with 15 bases in between. The CDR3 has 14 residues. CDR1 and CDR2 (germline): DFQATT, SNEGSKA (reference sequence). In DNA, the CDR3 is TGCAGTGCCCGCCTAGCGAGGAGCTCCTACGAGCAGTACTTC. Translated, it gives CSARLARSSYEQYF.

The V and J genes are TRBV29-1 and TRBJ2-7; 8 nucleotides line up with TRBD1. The CDR3 spans 13 residues. V shed 6 bases and J 0 bases; nucleotides not matched to a gene: 4. Germline-derived CDR1 and CDR2 are SQVTM and ANQGSEA. CDR3: CSVPGTGSYEQYF. The DNA for the CDR3 is TGCAGCGTGCCAGGGACAGGCTCCTACGAGCAGTACTTC.

The chain employs TRBV3-1 and TRBJ2-5, with D perhaps matching TRBD1 (6 bases). Germline CDR1 is LGHDT and CDR2 is YNNKEL (reference sequence). The CDR3 consists of 14 residues. V lost 0 bases and J 5 bases, leaving 10 bases between the germline ends. As DNA, the CDR3 is TGTGCCAGCAGCCAAGATCAGGGGTCGGAGACCCAGTACTTC. Translating it yields CASSQDQGSETQYF.

The chain combines TRBV30 with TRBJ2-3; D is uncertain. The CDR3 totals 14 residues. Trimming removed 1 base at V and 2 bases at J, with 10 bases between. Germline loops: CDR1 GTSNPN, CDR2 SVGIG (reference sequence). In nucleotides, the CDR3 is TGTGCCTGGAGTGGGTCCTTTTACACAGATACGCAGTATTTT. This codes for CAWSGSFYTDTQYF.

The J gene is TRBJ2-1, the V gene TRBV20-1; D is unresolved. Germline CDR1 and CDR2: DFQATT and SNEGSKA (reference sequence). The CDR3 is 11 amino acids. Trimming stripped 4 bases from V and 7 bases from J, with 8 bases between. Here the CDR3 reads CSAIRANEQFF. The CDR3 nucleotides read TGCAGTGCTATACGGGCGAATGAGCAGTTCTTC.

Here the CDR3 DNA reads TGTGCCAGTAGTATAAGGGACACCGGCAACACTGAAGCTTTCTTT. Its translation: CASSIRDTGNTEAFF. V usage is TRBV19 and J usage is TRBJ1-1; D possibly corresponds to TRBD1 (6 bases). Per germline, CDR1 LNHDA and CDR2 SQIVND (reference sequence). The CDR3 contains 15 residues. The V end lost 2 bases, the J end lost 2 bases, and 12 bases lay between the germline ends. Variable domain in full (rest from reference TRBV19 and TRBJ1-1): DGGITQSPKYLFRKEGQNVTLSCEQNLNHDAMYWYRQDPGQGLRLIYYSQIVNDFQKGDIAEGYSVSREKKESFPLTVTSAQKNPTAFYLCASSIRDTGNTEAFFGQGTRLTVV.